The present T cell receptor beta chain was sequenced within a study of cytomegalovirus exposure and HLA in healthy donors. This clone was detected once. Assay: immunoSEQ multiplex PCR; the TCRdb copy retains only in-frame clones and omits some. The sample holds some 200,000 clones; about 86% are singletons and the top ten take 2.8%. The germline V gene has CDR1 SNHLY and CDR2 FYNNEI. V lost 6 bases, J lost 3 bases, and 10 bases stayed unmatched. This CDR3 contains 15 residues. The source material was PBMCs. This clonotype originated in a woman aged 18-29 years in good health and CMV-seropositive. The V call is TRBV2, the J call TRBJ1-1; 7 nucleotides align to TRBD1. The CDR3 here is CASSAKQGSYTEAFF. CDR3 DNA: TGTGCCAGCAGCGCTAAACAGGGGAGTTACACTGAAGCTTTCTTT.